The entry below describes one TCR beta chain. Its antigen is not identified. The data were taken from a study of T cell responses to AZD1222 COVID-19 vaccine. The study's findings and limits: Reportedly, close to half of spike-specific TCRs are directed against unmutated variant regions. Spike-specific TCR breadth rose after two AZD1222 doses, and depth rose as well.

The method was immunoSEQ multiplex PCR; TCRdb's version includes in-frame clones alone and lacks a portion of them. The sample has some 120,000 clones, approximately 90% seen once. In germline, CDR1 is KGHSH, CDR2 LQKENI. The V end was cut by 3 bases, the J end by 8 bases, with 13 bases between. The CDR3 consists of 13 residues. The sequenced sample was peripheral blood, obtained on day 0 of AZD1222 vaccination. The sequence was collected from an adult in good health. The rearrangement joins TRBV18 to TRBJ1-2, with D uncertain. The CDR3 coding sequence is TGTGCCAGCTCACCGCAAGAAGACTTGGGCTACACCTTC. Its translation is CASSPQEDLGYTF.